This T cell receptor beta chain was captured in a study of T cells in Graves' hyperthyroidism and ophthalmopathy. This clonotype was observed at least ten times. The CDR3 regions of TCR beta were amplified from RNA transcripts. HTBI primers were employed in a first-round RT-PCR of the TCR CDR3. TCRdb redid the calling of the multiplex PCR reads with MiXCR, one entry per CDR3 protein. Of approximately 430,000 distinct CDR3 sequences in the sample, 15% to 19% were seen once. Trimming left V 1 base short and J 1 base short, with 8 bases between. CDR3 length equals 14 residues. Germline values: CDR1 DFQATT, CDR2 SNEGSKA (reference sequence).

The specimen sequenced was blood. The source of this sequence is a young woman with Graves' hyperthyroidism. V gene TRBV20-1 combines with J gene TRBJ1-5; the D gene is possibly TRBD1 (6 bases). The CDR3 DNA reads as TGCAGTGCTAGAGTACAGGGAAGCAATCAGCCCCAGCATTTT. Translating gives CSARVQGSNQPQHF.